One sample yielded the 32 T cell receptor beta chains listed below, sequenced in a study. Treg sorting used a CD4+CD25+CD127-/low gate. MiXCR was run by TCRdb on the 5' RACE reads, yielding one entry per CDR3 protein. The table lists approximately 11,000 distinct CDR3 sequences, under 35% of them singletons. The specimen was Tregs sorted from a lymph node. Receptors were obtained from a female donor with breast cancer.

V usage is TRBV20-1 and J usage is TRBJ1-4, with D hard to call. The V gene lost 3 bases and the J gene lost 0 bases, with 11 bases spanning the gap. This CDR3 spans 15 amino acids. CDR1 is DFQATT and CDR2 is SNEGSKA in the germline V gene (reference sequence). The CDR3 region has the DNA TGCAGTGCTAGCGATGGTGGTTCAACTAATGAAAAACTGTTTTTT. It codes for CSASDGGSTNEKLFF.

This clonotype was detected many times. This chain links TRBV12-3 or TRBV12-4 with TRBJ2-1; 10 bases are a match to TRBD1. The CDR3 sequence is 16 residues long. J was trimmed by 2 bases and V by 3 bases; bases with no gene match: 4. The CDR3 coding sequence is TGTGCCAGCAGTTTTTGGGGGACAGGGGCCTACAATGAGCAGTTCTTC. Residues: CASSFWGTGAYNEQFF.

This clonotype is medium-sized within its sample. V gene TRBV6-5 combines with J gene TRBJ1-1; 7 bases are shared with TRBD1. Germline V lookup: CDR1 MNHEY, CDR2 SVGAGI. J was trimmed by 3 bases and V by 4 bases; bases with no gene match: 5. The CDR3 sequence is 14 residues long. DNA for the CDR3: TGTGCCAGCAGTTTGGGTCAGGGGGACACTGAAGCTTTCTTT. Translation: CASSLGQGDTEAFF.

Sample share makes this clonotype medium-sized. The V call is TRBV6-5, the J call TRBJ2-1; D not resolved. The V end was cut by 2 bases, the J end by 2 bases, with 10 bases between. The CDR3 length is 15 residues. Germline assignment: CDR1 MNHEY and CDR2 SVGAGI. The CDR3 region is CASSYRVSPYNEQFF. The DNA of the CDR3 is TGTGCCAGCAGTTACAGAGTAAGCCCCTACAATGAGCAGTTCTTC.

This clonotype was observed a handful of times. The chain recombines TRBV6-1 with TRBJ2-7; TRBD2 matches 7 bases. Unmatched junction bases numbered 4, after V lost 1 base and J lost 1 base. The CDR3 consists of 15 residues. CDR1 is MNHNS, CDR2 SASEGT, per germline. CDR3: CASSEEAGESYEQYF. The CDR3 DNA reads TGTGCCAGCAGTGAAGAGGCGGGAGAGTCCTACGAGCAGTACTTC.

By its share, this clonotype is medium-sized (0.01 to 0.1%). DNA for the CDR3: TGCGCCAGCAGCCCACCGGAGTACAATGAGCAGTTCTTC. This translates into CASSPPEYNEQFF. V usage is TRBV4-1 and J usage is TRBJ2-1, with D hard to call. The CDR3 covers 13 residues. Germline assignment: CDR1 MGHRA and CDR2 YSYEKL. Trimming cost V 4 bases and J 4 bases, with 8 bases left between them.

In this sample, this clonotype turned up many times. DNA of the CDR3: TGTGCCAGCAGTTTTCCCAACCAGGCAGTCCCGTTCTTC. Its protein product is CASSFPNQAVPFF. The chain uses TRBV12-3 or TRBV12-4 and TRBJ2-1; D is undetermined. Trimming shortened V by 3 bases and J by 15 bases, and 18 bases separated the two germline ends. The CDR3 has 13 residues.

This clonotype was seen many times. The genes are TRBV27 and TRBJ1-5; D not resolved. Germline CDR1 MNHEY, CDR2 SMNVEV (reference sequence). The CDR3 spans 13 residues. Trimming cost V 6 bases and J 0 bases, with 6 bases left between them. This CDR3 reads CASRAYSNQPQHF. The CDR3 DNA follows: TGTGCCAGCAGGGCTTATAGCAATCAGCCCCAGCATTTT.

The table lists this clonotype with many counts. The CDR3 sequence: CASSTQTSGYSSYNEQFF. The CDR3 coding sequence is TGCGCCAGCAGCACTCAGACTAGCGGGTATAGCTCCTACAATGAGCAGTTCTTC. The genes are TRBV4-1 and TRBJ2-1, with 10 bases lining up with TRBD2. Trimming cost V 5 bases and J 0 bases; bases outside gene matches: 10. The CDR3 runs 18 residues. The germline V gene encodes CDR1 MGHRA and CDR2 YSYEKL.

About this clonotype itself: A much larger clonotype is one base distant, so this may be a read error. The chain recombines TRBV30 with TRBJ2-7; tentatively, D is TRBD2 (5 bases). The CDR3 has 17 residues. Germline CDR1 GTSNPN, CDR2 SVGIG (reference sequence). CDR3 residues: CAWSVTLGGLSSCEQYF. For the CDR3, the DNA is TGTGCCTGGAGTGTAACCCTGGGCGGGTTAAGCTCCTGCGAGCAGTACTTC.

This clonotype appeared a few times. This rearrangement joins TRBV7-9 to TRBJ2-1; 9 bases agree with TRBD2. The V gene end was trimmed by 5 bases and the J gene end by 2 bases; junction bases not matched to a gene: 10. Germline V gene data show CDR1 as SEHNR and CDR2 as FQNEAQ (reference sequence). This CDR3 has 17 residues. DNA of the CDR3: TGTGCCAGCAGCATTACGGGACTAGCAATACCCTACAATGAGCAGTTCTTC. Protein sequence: CASSITGLAIPYNEQFF.

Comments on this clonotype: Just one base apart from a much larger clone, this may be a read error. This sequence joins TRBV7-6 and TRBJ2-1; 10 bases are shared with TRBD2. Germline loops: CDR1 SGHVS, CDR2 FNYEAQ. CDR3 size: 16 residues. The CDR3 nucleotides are TGTGGCAGCAGCCCCCGACTAGCGGGCCCGCGGAATGAGCAGTTCTTC. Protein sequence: CGSSPRLAGPRNEQFF.

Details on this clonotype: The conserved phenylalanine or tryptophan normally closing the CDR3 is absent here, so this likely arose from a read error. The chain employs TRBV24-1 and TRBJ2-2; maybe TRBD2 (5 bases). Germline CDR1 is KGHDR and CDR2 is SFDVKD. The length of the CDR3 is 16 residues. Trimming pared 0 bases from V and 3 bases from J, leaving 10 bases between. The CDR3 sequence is CATSDLRDPHTGELFS. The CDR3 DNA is TGTGCCACCAGTGATTTGCGGGATCCGCACACCGGGGAGCTGTTTTCT.

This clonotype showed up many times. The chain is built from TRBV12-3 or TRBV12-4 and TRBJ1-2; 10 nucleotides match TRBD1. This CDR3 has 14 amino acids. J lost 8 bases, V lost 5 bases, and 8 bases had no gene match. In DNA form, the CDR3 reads TGTGCCAGCAGTCCCCGGGACAGGGGTTGGGGCTACACCTTC. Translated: CASSPRDRGWGYTF.

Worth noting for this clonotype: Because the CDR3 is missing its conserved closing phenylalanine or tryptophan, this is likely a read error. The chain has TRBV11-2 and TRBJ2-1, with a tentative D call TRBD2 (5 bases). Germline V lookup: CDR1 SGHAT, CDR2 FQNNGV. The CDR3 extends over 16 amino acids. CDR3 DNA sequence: TGTGCCAGCAGCGTTAGGGTAGCGAGCTCCTACAGTGAGCAGTTCTCC. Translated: CASSVRVASSYSEQFS.

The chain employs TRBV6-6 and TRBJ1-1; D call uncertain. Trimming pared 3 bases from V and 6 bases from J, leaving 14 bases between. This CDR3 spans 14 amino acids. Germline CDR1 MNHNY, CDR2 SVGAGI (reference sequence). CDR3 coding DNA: TGTGCCAGCAGTTATGCCAGGCGGCCGGCTGAAGCTTTCTTT. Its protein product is CASSYARRPAEAFF.

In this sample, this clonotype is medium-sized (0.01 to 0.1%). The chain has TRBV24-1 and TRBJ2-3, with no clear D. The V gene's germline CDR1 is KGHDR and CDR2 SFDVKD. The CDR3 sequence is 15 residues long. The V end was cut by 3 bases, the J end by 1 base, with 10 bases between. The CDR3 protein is CATSDRLTGTDTQYF. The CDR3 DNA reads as TGTGCCACCAGTGATCGCCTAACGGGCACAGATACGCAGTATTTT.

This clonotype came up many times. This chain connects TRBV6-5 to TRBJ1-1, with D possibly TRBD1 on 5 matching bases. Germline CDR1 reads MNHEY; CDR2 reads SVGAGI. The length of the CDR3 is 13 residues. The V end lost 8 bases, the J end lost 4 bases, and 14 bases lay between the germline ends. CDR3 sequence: CASHISGVTEAFF. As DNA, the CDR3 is TGTGCCAGCCACATTTCGGGGGTCACTGAAGCTTTCTTT.

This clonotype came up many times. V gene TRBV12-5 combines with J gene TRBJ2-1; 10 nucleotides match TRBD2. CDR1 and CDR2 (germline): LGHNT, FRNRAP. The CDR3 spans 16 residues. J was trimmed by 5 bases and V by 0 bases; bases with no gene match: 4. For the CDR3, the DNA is TGTGCTAGTGGTTTGGTAGAGGGACTAGCGAACAATGAGCAGTTCTTC. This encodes CASGLVEGLANNEQFF.

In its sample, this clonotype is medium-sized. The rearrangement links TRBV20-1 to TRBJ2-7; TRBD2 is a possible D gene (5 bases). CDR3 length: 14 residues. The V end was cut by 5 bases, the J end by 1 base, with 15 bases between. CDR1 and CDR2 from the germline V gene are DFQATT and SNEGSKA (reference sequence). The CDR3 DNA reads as TGCAGTGCTTCCGCCAAGCGGTTGTCCTACGAGCAGTACTTC. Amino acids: CSASAKRLSYEQYF.

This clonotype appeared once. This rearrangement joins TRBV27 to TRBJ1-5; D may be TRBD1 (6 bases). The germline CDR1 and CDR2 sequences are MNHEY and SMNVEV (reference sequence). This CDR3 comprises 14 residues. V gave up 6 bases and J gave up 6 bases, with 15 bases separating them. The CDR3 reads CASRDRDTSQPQHF. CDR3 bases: TGTGCCAGCAGAGACCGGGACACAAGTCAGCCCCAGCATTTT.

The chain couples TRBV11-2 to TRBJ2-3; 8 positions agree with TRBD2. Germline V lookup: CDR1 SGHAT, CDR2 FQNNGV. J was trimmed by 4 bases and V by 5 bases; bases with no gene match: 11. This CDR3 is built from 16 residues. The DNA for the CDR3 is TGTGCCAGCAGCCCGGGGGGGGGTCCTTCCGCAGATACGCAGTATTTT. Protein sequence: CASSPGGGPSADTQYF.

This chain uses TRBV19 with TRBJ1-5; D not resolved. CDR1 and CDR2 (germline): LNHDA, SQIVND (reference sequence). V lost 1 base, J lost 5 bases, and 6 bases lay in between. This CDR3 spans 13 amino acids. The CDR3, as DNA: TGTGCCAGTAGTATAGGGACTTATCAGCCCCAGCATTTT. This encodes CASSIGTYQPQHF.

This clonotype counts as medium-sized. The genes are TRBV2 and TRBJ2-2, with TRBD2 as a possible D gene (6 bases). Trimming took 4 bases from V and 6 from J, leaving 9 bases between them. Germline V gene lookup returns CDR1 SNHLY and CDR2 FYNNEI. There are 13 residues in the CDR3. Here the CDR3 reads CASSGLEAGELFF. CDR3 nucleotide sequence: TGTGCCAGCAGTGGACTAGAAGCCGGGGAGCTGTTTTTT.

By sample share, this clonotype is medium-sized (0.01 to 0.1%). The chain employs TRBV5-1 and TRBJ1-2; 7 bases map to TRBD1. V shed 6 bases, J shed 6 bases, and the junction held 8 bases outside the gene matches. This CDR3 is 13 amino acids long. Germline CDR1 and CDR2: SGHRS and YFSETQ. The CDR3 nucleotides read TGCGCCAGCACCCCAGGGGGGGTAGATGGCTACACCTTC. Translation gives CASTPGGVDGYTF.

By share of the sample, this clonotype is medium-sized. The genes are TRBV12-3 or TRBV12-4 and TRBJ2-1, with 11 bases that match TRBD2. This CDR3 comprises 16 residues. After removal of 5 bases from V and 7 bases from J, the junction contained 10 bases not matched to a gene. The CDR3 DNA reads TGTGCCAGCAGTCCGACTAGCGGGGTCCAGCGGAATGAGCAGTTCTTC. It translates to CASSPTSGVQRNEQFF.

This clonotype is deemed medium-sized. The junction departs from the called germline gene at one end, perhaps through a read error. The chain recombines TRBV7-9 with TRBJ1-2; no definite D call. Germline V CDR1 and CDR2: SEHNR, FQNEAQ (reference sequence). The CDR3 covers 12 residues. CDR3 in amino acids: CAGSLADYGYTF. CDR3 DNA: TGTGCCGGCAGCTTAGCGGACTATGGCTACACCTTC.

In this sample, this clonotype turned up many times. This chain's CDR3 is CASSLQGTTFGEQFF. CDR3 sequence (DNA): TGTGCCAGCAGCCTACAGGGGACGACCTTTGGTGAGCAGTTCTTC. The V call is TRBV7-3, the J call TRBJ2-1; the match to TRBD1 covers 7 bases. This CDR3 is 15 amino acids long. The germline gives CDR1 SGHTA, CDR2 FQGTGA. Trimming cost V 5 bases and J 9 bases; bases outside gene matches: 13.

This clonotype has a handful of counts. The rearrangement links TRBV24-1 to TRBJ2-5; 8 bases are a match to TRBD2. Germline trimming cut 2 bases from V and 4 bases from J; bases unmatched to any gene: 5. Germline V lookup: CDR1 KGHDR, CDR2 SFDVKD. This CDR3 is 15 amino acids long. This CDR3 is CATSDSRTSSETQYF. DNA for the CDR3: TGTGCCACCAGTGATTCCCGGACTAGCTCAGAGACCCAGTACTTC.

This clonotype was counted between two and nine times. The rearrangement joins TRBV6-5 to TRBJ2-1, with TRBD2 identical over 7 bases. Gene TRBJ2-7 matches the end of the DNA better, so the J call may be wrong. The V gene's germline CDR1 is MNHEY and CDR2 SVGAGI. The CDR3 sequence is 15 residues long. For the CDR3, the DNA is TGTGCCAGCAGTTCGTCCGGGACTAATAACAATGAGCAGTACTTC. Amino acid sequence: CASSSSGTNNNEQYF.

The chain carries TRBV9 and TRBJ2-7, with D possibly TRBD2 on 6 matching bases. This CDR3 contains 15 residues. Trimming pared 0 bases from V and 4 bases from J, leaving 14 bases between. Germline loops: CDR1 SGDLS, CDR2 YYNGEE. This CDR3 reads CASSVGTGSWYEQYF. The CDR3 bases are TGTGCCAGCAGCGTAGGTACCGGGAGTTGGTACGAGCAGTACTTC.

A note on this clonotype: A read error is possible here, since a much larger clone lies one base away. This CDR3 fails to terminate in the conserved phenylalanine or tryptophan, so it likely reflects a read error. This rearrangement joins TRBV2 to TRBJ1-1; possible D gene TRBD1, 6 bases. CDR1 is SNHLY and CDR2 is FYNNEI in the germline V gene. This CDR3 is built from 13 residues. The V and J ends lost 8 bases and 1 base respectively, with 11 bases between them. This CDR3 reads CASERGGNTEAFY. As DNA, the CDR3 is TGTGCCAGCGAGAGGGGGGGGAACACTGAAGCTTTCTAT.